The 4 T cell receptor beta chains below all came from one sample that was sequenced in a study of shared clonotypes between healthy human individuals. Clones were read by immunoSEQ multiplex PCR, and TCRdb kept only the in-frame ones, dropping some. The sample lists approximately 2.1 million clones, approximately 95% occurring once. What was sequenced was naive CD4+ T cells from PBMCs. Noted subset: CD45RA+ positively selected. The receptor source for this set is a man younger than 30 in good health. Some clones in this sample may be carry-over from other donors' samples.

This clone was recorded only once. The chain joins TRBV11-2 to TRBJ1-3; no clear D. The V end lost 5 bases, the J end lost 5 bases, and 13 bases lay between the germline ends. CDR1 SGHAT and CDR2 FQNNGV come from the germline V gene. The CDR3 spans 14 residues. The CDR3 sequence is CASSALWQRNTIYF. The CDR3 bases are TGTGCCAGCAGCGCTCTTTGGCAGAGAAACACCATATATTTT. The full variable domain, its missing parts supplied by reference TRBV11-2 and TRBJ1-3, is EAGVAQSPRYKIIEKRQSVAFWCNPISGHATLYWYQQILGQGPKLLIQFQNNGVVDDSQLPKDRFSAERLKGVDSTLKIQPAKLEDSAVYLCASSALWQRNTIYFGEGSWLTVV.

The chain employs TRBV19 and TRBJ2-7; 7 nucleotides align to TRBD1. Trimming cost V 8 bases and J 5 bases; bases outside gene matches: 6. There are 12 residues in the CDR3. CDR1 and CDR2 (germline): LNHDA, SQIVND (reference sequence). CDR3: CASQGELHEQYF. CDR3 nucleotide sequence: TGTGCCAGTCAGGGGGAACTGCACGAGCAGTACTTC.

The gene calls are TRBV5-1 and TRBJ2-1; 7 bases fit TRBD1. Trimming at V came to 3 bases and at J to 0 bases, leaving 6 bases not matched to a gene. Germline V gives CDR1 SGHRS, CDR2 YFSETQ. The CDR3 is 16 amino acids. The CDR3 sequence is CASSSQGRSSYNEQFF. The CDR3 DNA is TGCGCCAGCAGCTCACAGGGGCGCAGCTCCTACAATGAGCAGTTCTTC.

J is TRBJ2-2 and V is TRBV11-2; the match to TRBD2 covers 9 bases. V was pared by 1 base and J by 4 bases, with 7 bases of the junction left unmatched. Germline-derived CDR1 and CDR2 are SGHAT and FQNNGV. There are 17 residues in the CDR3. The CDR3 loop reads CASSLGPLAGGTGELFF. CDR3 in DNA: TGTGCCAGCAGCTTAGGCCCACTAGCGGGTGGCACCGGGGAGCTGTTTTTT.